What follows describes a single TCR beta chain. The target antigen is unknown. CDR3 length: 11 amino acids. The ends were cut back, 4 bases at V and 0 bases at J, with 3 bases in the middle. CDR1 is GTSNPN and CDR2 is SVGIG in the germline V gene (reference sequence). This sample is part of a study of T cell responses to AZD1222 COVID-19 vaccine. Study context: Second-dose groups at about 4 or about 12 weeks were pooled.

Overall study results and limits: There were repertoire samples only from the period after the peak T cell response. Targeting of unmutated variant regions was reportedly seen in nearly half of spike-specific TCRs.

TCRdb's table, derived via immunoSEQ multiplex PCR, lists solely in-frame clones and lacks some. The sample records about 150,000 clones, 90% being singletons. The receptor was derived from an adult in good health. J is TRBJ1-2 and V is TRBV30; D remains ambiguous. The source was peripheral blood, collected on day 0 of AZD1222 vaccination. In DNA, the CDR3 is TGTGCCTGGACGGCTAACTATGGCTACACCTTC. It is translated as CAWTANYGYTF.